This T cell receptor (beta chain) was sequenced during a study of CD8+CD57+ T cells in acquired aplastic anemia. Study-level background: Roughly 3.1 ug was the average amount of DNA from sorted CD4+ and CD8+ cells. Notes on the study in general: Common to patients and controls were 25 to 30 CD8+ CDR3 sequences.

This CDR3 spans 13 amino acids. CDR1 and CDR2 from the germline V gene are LGHNA and YSLEER. The V gene lost 4 bases and the J gene lost 5 bases, with 11 bases spanning the gap. CDR3 and TCR beta VDJ profiling relied on genomic DNA as the template. One entry per CDR3 protein results from TCRdb running MiXCR on the reads. Of 200,000 to 250,000 distinct CDR3 sequences in the sample, more than 45% were seen once. This clonotype was found many times. Its specificity is unknown. Patients included in sequencing had previously demonstrated CD8+CD57+ cell expansion by flow cytometry. All patients had severe acquired aplastic anemia. Patients were treatment-naive when blood was sampled.

The specimen sequenced was sorted CD4+, CD8+, or CD8+CD57+ T cells (not recorded which) from PBMCs. This sequence was found in a human donor with aplastic anemia. The V gene is TRBV4-3, the J gene TRBJ1-1; weak D call: TRBD1 (5 bases). The CDR3 DNA is TGCGCCAGCAGCCCAAGGGGTGGAACTGAAGCTTTCTTT. This sequence encodes CASSPRGGTEAFF.